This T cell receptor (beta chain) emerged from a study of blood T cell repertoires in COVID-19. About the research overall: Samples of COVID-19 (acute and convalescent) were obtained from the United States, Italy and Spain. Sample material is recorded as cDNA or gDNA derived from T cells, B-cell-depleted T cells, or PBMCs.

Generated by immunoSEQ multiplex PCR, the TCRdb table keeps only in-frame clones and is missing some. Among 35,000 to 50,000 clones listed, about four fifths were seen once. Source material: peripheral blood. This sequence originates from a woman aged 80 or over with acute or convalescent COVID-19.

CDR3 amino acids: CSVIVSEQYF. As DNA, the CDR3 is TGCAGCGTTATCGTCTCCGAGCAGTACTTC. The chain has TRBV29-1 and TRBJ2-7, with no clear D. This CDR3 has 10 amino acids. V shed 5 bases and J shed 6 bases, with 8 bases lying between them. The germline CDR1 and CDR2 sequences are SQVTM and ANQGSEA.